This T cell receptor (beta chain) was sequenced during a study of OX40 agonist ivuxolimab in advanced cancers. Study-wide context: Given to patients was ivuxolimab, an agonistic anti-OX40 (CD134) antibody.

This CDR3 region has 12 residues. Germline CDR1 is SQVTM and CDR2 is ANQGSEA. V was cut by 5 bases and J by 6 bases, with 14 bases left in between. TCRdb keeps only in-frame clones here, not all; method: immunoSEQ multiplex PCR. The sample has some 45,000 clones, around 90% seen once. V and J are TRBV29-1 and TRBJ2-7; tentative D call: TRBD1 (5 bases). The receptor comes from an adult with an advanced solid tumor such as melanoma, head and neck, liver or kidney cancer. Sequenced material: CD4+ or CD8+ T cells sorted from blood, taken in a trial of the OX40 agonist ivuxolimab. CDR3 sequence (DNA): TGCAGCGTTAACGCCCAGGGCGTCGAGCAGTACTTC. Translated: CSVNAQGVEQYF.